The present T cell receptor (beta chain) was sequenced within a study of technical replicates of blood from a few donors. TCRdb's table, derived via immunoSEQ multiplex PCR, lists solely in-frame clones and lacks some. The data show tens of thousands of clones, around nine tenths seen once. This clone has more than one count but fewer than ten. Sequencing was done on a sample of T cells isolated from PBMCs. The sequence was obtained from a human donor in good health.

The CDR3 DNA reads as TGTGCCAGCAGCACCGGCGGGTCTGGCTACACCTTC. It translates to CASSTGGSGYTF. V gene TRBV7-9 combines with J gene TRBJ1-2, with D unclear. CDR1 is SEHNR, CDR2 FQNEAQ, per germline (reference sequence). V was clipped by 5 bases and J by 7 bases, with 11 bases between them. The CDR3 is 12 amino acids.